This TCR beta chain was sequenced for a study of cytomegalovirus exposure and HLA in healthy donors. The assay was immunoSEQ multiplex PCR, and TCRdb's table has in-frame clones only and misses some. The sample records approximately 210,000 clones, about 86% being singletons. The germline V gene has CDR1 MNHNS and CDR2 SASEGT. The ends were cut back, 6 bases at V and 1 base at J, with 15 bases in the middle. The CDR3 length is 15 residues. The chain employs TRBV6-1 and TRBJ1-1; D might be TRBD1 (6 bases). The specimen was PBMCs. The receptor's source is a woman aged 18 to 35 in good health and CMV-seronegative. The CDR3 here is CASSQYGQSNTEAFF. As DNA, the CDR3 is TGTGCCAGCAGCCAATACGGACAGTCGAACACTGAAGCTTTCTTT.